A selection of T cell receptor beta chains follows, all from one sample in a study of T cell repertoires in aging, cancer and after chemotherapy. TCRdb redid the calling of the multiplex PCR reads with MiXCR, one entry per CDR3 protein. The data show 7,200 or so distinct CDR3 sequences, 22% seen once. Sequenced input: blood. The receptor source for this set is a human donor with a blood cancer. Each CDR3 is given with its conserved first and last residue. A D gene is named only where the DNA matches it firmly. Size is omitted from some rows. Given values are once, few, many or a class for expanded clones.

size: once; J: TRBJ2-7; D: TRBD1; V: TRBV29-1; DNA: TGCAGCTTGGGACAGGTGTACGAGCAGTACTTC; CDR3: CSLGQVYEQYF
size: medium-sized; J: TRBJ1-2; D: TRBD1; V: TRBV27; DNA: TGTGCCAGCAGTGGCCGAACAGGGGGATATGGCTACACCTTC; CDR3: CASSGRTGGYGYTF
size: few; J: TRBJ2-7; D: .; V: TRBV5-1; DNA: TGCGCCAGCAGCTTGGACAGGGAGCAGTACTTC; CDR3: CASSLDREQYF
size: medium-sized; J: TRBJ2-1; D: TRBD2; V: TRBV29-1; DNA: TGCAGCGTTGGGGGCGTTAGCGGGGGCCACAATGAGCAGTTCTTC; CDR3: CSVGGVSGGHNEQFF
size: medium-sized; J: TRBJ2-3; D: .; V: TRBV6-2/TRBV6-3; DNA: TGTGCCAGCAGTCCAGACCGACAGAACTTAATCGCATCAGATACGCAGTATTTT; CDR3: CASSPDRQNLIASDTQYF
size: .; J: TRBJ1-2; D: .; V: TRBV6-5; DNA: TGTGCCAGCAGTTACTCGGGGGGACGCGGCTACACCTTC; CDR3: CASSYSGGRGYTF
size: .; J: TRBJ1-1; D: .; V: TRBV14; DNA: TGTGCCAGCAGCCAAGTGGGGATGAACACTGAAGCTTTCTTT; CDR3: CASSQVGMNTEAFF
size: .; J: TRBJ2-1; D: .; V: TRBV7-2; DNA: TGTGCCAGCAGCTTAGCGGGAGGCCGAATGAATGAGCAGTTCTTC; CDR3: CASSLAGGRMNEQFF
size: .; J: TRBJ2-1; D: .; V: TRBV30; DNA: TGTGCCTGGAGTGGGCGACAGGCCAATGAGCAGTTCTTC; CDR3: CAWSGRQANEQFF
size: medium-sized; J: TRBJ1-6; D: .; V: TRBV5-6; DNA: TGTGCCAGCAGCTTGTATGGGGGACCCAATTCACCCCTCCACTTT; CDR3: CASSLYGGPNSPLHF
size: once; J: TRBJ2-7; D: TRBD2; V: TRBV30; DNA: TGTGCCTGGAGTGTACACCGGGGACTAGCGGGAGCATTCGAGCAGTACTTC; CDR3: CAWSVHRGLAGAFEQYF
size: medium-sized; J: TRBJ1-2; D: TRBD1; V: TRBV6-5; DNA: TGTGCCAGCAGCCGCCCTTCGACAGGGATCTATGGCTACACCTTC; CDR3: CASSRPSTGIYGYTF
size: medium-sized; J: TRBJ2-7; D: TRBD2; V: TRBV6-5; DNA: TGTGCCAGCAGTTACTCGACTAGCGGGAGCGGGGAGCAGTACTTC; CDR3: CASSYSTSGSGEQYF
size: medium-sized; J: TRBJ2-5; D: TRBD1; V: TRBV6-5; DNA: TGTGCCAGCAGACTGGGACAGGGTATGGAGACCCAGTACTTC; CDR3: CASRLGQGMETQYF
size: medium-sized; J: TRBJ1-6; D: .; V: TRBV27; DNA: TGTGCCAGCAGTTCCAAGGGAACCGGTAATTCACCCCTCCACTTT; CDR3: CASSSKGTGNSPLHF
size: .; J: TRBJ2-1; D: .; V: TRBV28; DNA: TGTGCCAGCAGACACACGAGCCAATACGGTGAGCAGTTCTTC; CDR3: CASRHTSQYGEQFF
size: .; J: TRBJ1-1; D: .; V: TRBV6-1; DNA: TGTGCCAGCAGTGTGCCGGGGCAGATCACTGAAGCTTTCTTT; CDR3: CASSVPGQITEAFF
size: medium-sized; J: TRBJ1-3; D: .; V: TRBV29-1; DNA: TGCAGCGTTGGGTCTCAGCAAGGAAACACCATATATTTT; CDR3: CSVGSQQGNTIYF
size: medium-sized; J: TRBJ1-3; D: .; V: TRBV6-5; DNA: TGTGCCAGCAGTGCAACAGGGATGGGAAACACCATATATTTT; CDR3: CASSATGMGNTIYF
size: medium-sized; J: TRBJ2-1; D: .; V: TRBV11-1; DNA: TGTGCCAGCAGCTTTAAGGGCTCCTACAATGAGCAGTTCTTC; CDR3: CASSFKGSYNEQFF
size: .; J: TRBJ2-5; D: .; V: TRBV28; DNA: TGTGCCAGCAGTTTATCCCAGGCCCAAGAGACCCAGTACTTC; CDR3: CASSLSQAQETQYF
size: medium-sized; J: TRBJ2-6; D: TRBD2; V: TRBV30; DNA: TGTGCCTGCCAGCCGGGGGGTTGGGCGGCGGGGGCCAACGTCCTGACTTTC; CDR3: CACQPGGWAAGANVLTF
size: medium-sized; J: TRBJ2-7; D: .; V: TRBV20-1; DNA: TGCAGTGCCGTCTACGAGCAGTACTTC; CDR3: CSAVYEQYF
size: medium-sized; J: TRBJ1-3; D: .; V: TRBV5-4; DNA: TGTGCCAGCAGCTTGGCTGGGGCTGGAAACACCATATATTTT; CDR3: CASSLAGAGNTIYF
size: medium-sized; J: TRBJ2-7; D: TRBD2; V: TRBV30; DNA: TGTGCCTGGTCGGGGGGGGGTTACTACGAGCAGTACTTC; CDR3: CAWSGGGYYEQYF
size: medium-sized; J: TRBJ2-5; D: .; V: TRBV7-2; DNA: TGTGCCAGCTCTGCAGGTCGGAGGGAGACCCAGTACTTC; CDR3: CASSAGRRETQYF
size: medium-sized; J: TRBJ2-1; D: TRBD2; V: TRBV27; DNA: TGTGCCAGCAGTCTAGGACTAGCGAATGAGCAGTTCTTC; CDR3: CASSLGLANEQFF
size: few; J: TRBJ1-1; D: .; V: TRBV18; DNA: TGTGCCAGCTCACCCCCCCCCCCGGGGAACACTGAAGCTTTCTTT; CDR3: CASSPPPPGNTEAFF
size: .; J: TRBJ2-7; D: TRBD2; V: TRBV28; DNA: TGTGCCAGCAGCCCGAACGGGGGGTCCGCCTACGAGCAGTACTTC; CDR3: CASSPNGGSAYEQYF
size: medium-sized; J: TRBJ2-7; D: TRBD2; V: TRBV19; DNA: TGTGCCAGTAGTTCCCCGGGTAGCGGGAGCTCCTACGAGCAGTACTTC; CDR3: CASSSPGSGSSYEQYF
size: .; J: TRBJ1-2; D: .; V: TRBV5-1; DNA: TGCGCCAGCAGCTTGCCCGGTCTCGCCGGGGGCTACACCTTC; CDR3: CASSLPGLAGGYTF
size: .; J: TRBJ2-7; D: TRBD1; V: TRBV20-1; DNA: TGCAGTGCTAGCATCTGGACAGGTCGGTCCTACGAGCAGTACTTC; CDR3: CSASIWTGRSYEQYF
size: medium-sized; J: TRBJ2-7; D: TRBD1; V: TRBV29-1; DNA: TGCAGCGTGTCCCCCGTACCTGACAGGGGTCGCCACGAGCAGTACTTC; CDR3: CSVSPVPDRGRHEQYF
size: medium-sized; J: TRBJ1-1; D: .; V: TRBV27; DNA: TGTGCCAGCAGCCGCGGTCGGACGACTGAAGCTTTCTTT; CDR3: CASSRGRTTEAFF
size: medium-sized; J: TRBJ2-2; D: TRBD1; V: TRBV6-2/TRBV6-3; DNA: TGTGCCAGCCAGGGGGCGCCCGCCACCGGGGAGCTGTTTTTT; CDR3: CASQGAPATGELFF
size: medium-sized; J: TRBJ1-5; D: .; V: TRBV19; DNA: TGTGCCAGTGGCCCGGGATATAGCAATCAGCCCCAGCATTTT; CDR3: CASGPGYSNQPQHF
size: medium-sized; J: TRBJ1-4; D: .; V: TRBV6-1; DNA: TGTGCCAGCAGTACAACAGGGTTAGGGACTAATGAAAAACTGTTTTTT; CDR3: CASSTTGLGTNEKLFF
size: few; J: TRBJ2-1; D: .; V: TRBV4-2; DNA: TGTGCCAGCAGCCAAGGGGCGGCGGGGGCCTCAACCTACAATGAGCAGTTCTTC; CDR3: CASSQGAAGASTYNEQFF
size: medium-sized; J: TRBJ2-5; D: .; V: TRBV27; DNA: TGTGCCAGCAGTTCACCGAGAACCCCAGGGGCCCAGTACTTC; CDR3: CASSSPRTPGAQYF
size: .; J: TRBJ2-4; D: .; V: TRBV20-1; DNA: TGCAGTGTAAGGAGGGAATTAGCCAAAAACATTCAGTACTTC; CDR3: CSVRRELAKNIQYF
size: medium-sized; J: TRBJ2-2; D: .; V: TRBV6-2/TRBV6-3; DNA: TGTGCCAGCGACGACAGCCCGAACACCGGGGAGCTGTTTTTT; CDR3: CASDDSPNTGELFF
size: medium-sized; J: TRBJ2-7; D: .; V: TRBV19; DNA: TGTGCCACCAGGGACCGGGAGAGCTCCTACGAGCAGTACTTC; CDR3: CATRDRESSYEQYF
size: few; J: TRBJ1-1; D: .; V: TRBV12-3/TRBV12-4; DNA: TGTGCCAGCAGTTTAGCGCCGGGAGCTGAAGCTTTCTTT; CDR3: CASSLAPGAEAFF